The 10 T cell receptor beta chains below come from one sample, sequenced in a study of T cell clonality in common variable immunodeficiency. Profiling relied on immunoSEQ multiplex PCR, and the TCRdb table lists in-frame clones only, not all of them. Listed here are tens of thousands of clones without any singletons, the top ten holding more than 9%. The specimen was peripheral blood mononuclear cells. All receptors derive from a person between 18 and 75 years old in good health.

This clone was counted at least ten times. CDR3 sequence: CSASGIGGTDTQYF. Partial CDR3 DNA: TGCAGTGCCAGCGGGATAGGGGGCACAGATACG. This chain links TRBV20-1 with TRBJ2-3; the match to TRBD2 covers 7 bases. The read falls 3 residues short of the CDR3 end, and the missing part is taken from the germline J gene. Germline V gene lookup returns CDR1 DFQATT and CDR2 SNEGSKA (reference sequence). There are 14 residues in the CDR3. The junction had 7 bases not matched to a gene; V was cut back by 6 bases and J by 1 base.

Many counts were recorded for this clone. The read terminates 3 residues ahead of where the CDR3 ends, so the germline J gene completes it. The chain employs TRBV6-2 or TRBV6-3 and TRBJ1-2, with D possibly TRBD1 on 5 matching bases. Germline CDR1 is MNHEY and CDR2 is SVGEGT. Trimming pared 5 bases from V and 3 bases from J, leaving 16 bases between. The CDR3 loop spans 15 amino acids. The CDR3 is CASSTSDPGYYGYTF. The CDR3 DNA, read in part, is TGTGCCAGCAGTACCTCCGACCCAGGGTACTATGGC.

This clone was seen many times. With the read ending 3 residues before the CDR3 end, the germline J gene is used to fill in that end. V usage is TRBV5-5 and J usage is TRBJ1-6; 7 bases fit TRBD1. Germline CDR1 is SGHKS and CDR2 is YYEKEE (reference sequence). The CDR3 runs to 14 residues. J gave up 7 bases and V 0 bases, and 1 base lay outside the gene matches. The CDR3 DNA, read in part, is TGTGCCAGCAGCTTGGACAGGGGCAATTCACCC. Protein product: CASSLDRGNSP. The CDR3 reads in full as CASSLDRGNSPLHF.

This clone was seen at least ten times. The sequence runs out 3 residues before the end of the CDR3; the remainder is reconstructed from the germline J gene. The chain links TRBV5-6 to TRBJ2-5; 13 bases map to TRBD2. CDR1 is SGHDT, CDR2 YYEEEE, per germline. This CDR3 contains 14 residues. The J segment lost 1 base and the V segment lost 7 bases, leaving 1 base of the junction unmatched. CDR3 DNA, as far as it was read: TGTGCCAGCGGGACTAGCGGGACCCAAGAGACC. This sequence encodes CASGTSGTQET. The whole CDR3 protein is CASGTSGTQETQYF.

This chain's CDR3 is CASSPTGVNSPLHF. The CDR3 DNA, read in part, is TGTGCCAGCAGTCCCACAGGGGTTAACTCACCC. The chain employs TRBV2 and TRBJ1-6; 7 bases align to TRBD1. The CDR3 extends 3 residues past the end of the read, so its final part is completed from the germline J gene. The germline CDR1 and CDR2 sequences are SNHLY and FYNNEI. The CDR3 runs 14 residues. Trimming at V came to 5 bases and at J to 10 bases, leaving 8 bases not matched to a gene. The full variable domain, in which reference TRBV2 and TRBJ1-6 provide the parts outside the CDR3, is EPEVTQTPSHQVTQMGQEVILRCVPISNHLYFYWYRQILGQKVEFLVSFYNNEISEKSEIFDDQFSVERPDGSNFTLKIRSTKLEDSAMYFCASSPTGVNSPLHFGNGTRLTVT.

The sample holds many counts of this clone. The read terminates 3 residues ahead of where the CDR3 ends, so the germline J gene completes it. This chain joins TRBV20-1 and TRBJ2-5, with D unclear. The germline V gene encodes CDR1 DFQATT and CDR2 SNEGSKA (reference sequence). The ends were cut back, 0 bases at V and 4 bases at J, with 15 bases in the middle. This CDR3 has 15 residues. The CDR3 reads CSARDPLGSGETQYF. The DNA read from the CDR3 is TGCAGTGCTAGAGATCCCCTAGGTAGTGGAGAGACC.

This clone was counted at least ten times. The read is 3 residues too short to cover the CDR3 end, so that end is filled in from the germline J gene. The chain combines TRBV5-1 with TRBJ2-2, with 10 bases fitting TRBD2. J was trimmed by 7 bases and V by 1 base; bases with no gene match: 7. CDR3 size: 16 residues. Germline values: CDR1 SGHRS, CDR2 YFSETQ. CDR3 DNA (partial): TGCGCCAGCAGCTTGCCACGGACTAGCGGTGGCGGGGAG. It yields the protein CASSLPRTSGGGE. The full CDR3 protein is CASSLPRTSGGGELFF.

Note on this clone: The read terminates 3 residues before the CDR3 end, so the remaining end is supplied by the germline J gene. V usage is TRBV11-3 and J usage is TRBJ1-2; tentatively, D is TRBD1 (5 bases). From germline, CDR1 is SGHNT and CDR2 YENEEA. The CDR3 extends over 15 amino acids. Partial CDR3 DNA: TGTGCAAGTCGCTTGAGACAGATCACTAACTATGGC. Translated, it gives CASRLRQITNYG. The entire CDR3 protein reads CASRLRQITNYGYTF.

At least ten counts were recorded for this clone. The read ends 3 residues before the CDR3 terminus; that terminus is restored from the germline J gene. The chain combines TRBV5-1 with TRBJ2-3, with 12 positions matching TRBD2. Looked up from germline, CDR1 is SGHRS and CDR2 is YFSETQ. Unmatched junction bases numbered 3, after V lost 4 bases and J lost 0 bases. CDR3 length equals 16 residues. The sequenced part of the CDR3 DNA is TGCGCCAGCAGCCCCACTAGCGGGGGGAGCACAGATACG. It encodes CASSPTSGGSTDT. The complete CDR3 sequence is CASSPTSGGSTDTQYF. Together with reference TRBV5-1 and TRBJ2-3, the CDR3 gives the full variable domain: KAGVTQTPRYLIKTRGQQVTLSCSPISGHRSVSWYQQTPGQGLQFLFEYFSETQRNKGNFPGRFSGRQFSNSRSEMNVSTLELGDSALYLCASSPTSGGSTDTQYFGPGTRLTVL.

This clone was counted many times. The read halts 3 residues ahead of the CDR3 end, with the missing end drawn from the germline J gene. The rearrangement links TRBV20-1 to TRBJ2-7, with 7 bases aligning to TRBD1. CDR3 length equals 17 residues. CDR1 is DFQATT, CDR2 SNEGSKA, per germline (reference sequence). V gave up 0 bases and J gave up 2 bases; unmatched junction bases: 13. Partial CDR3 DNA: TGCAGTGCTAGAGATCCTTCGGCGACAGGGCCAGCCTACGAG. Protein: CSARDPSATGPAYE. The complete CDR3 protein is CSARDPSATGPAYEQYF.